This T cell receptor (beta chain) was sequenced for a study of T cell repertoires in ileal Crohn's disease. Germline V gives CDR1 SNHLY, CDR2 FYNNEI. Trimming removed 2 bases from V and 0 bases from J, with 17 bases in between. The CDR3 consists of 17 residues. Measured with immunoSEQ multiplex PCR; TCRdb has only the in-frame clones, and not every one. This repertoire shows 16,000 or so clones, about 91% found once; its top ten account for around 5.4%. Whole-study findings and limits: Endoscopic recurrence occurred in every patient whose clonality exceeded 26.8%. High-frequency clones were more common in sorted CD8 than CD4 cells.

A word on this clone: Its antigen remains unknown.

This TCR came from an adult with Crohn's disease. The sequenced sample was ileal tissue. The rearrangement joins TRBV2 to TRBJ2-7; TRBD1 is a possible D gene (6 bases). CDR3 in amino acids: CASSELRGQWHSYEQYF. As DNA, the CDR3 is TGTGCCAGCAGTGAACTTCGCGGACAGTGGCACTCCTACGAGCAGTACTTC.